This T cell receptor (beta chain) was captured by sequencing in a study of shared clonotypes between healthy human individuals. Profiled with immunoSEQ multiplex PCR; TCRdb holds only in-frame clones, not every one. This sample has 2 million or so clones, with approximately 95% found just once. Concerning this clone itself: Its antigen is undetermined.

Germline V gene data show CDR1 as DFQATT and CDR2 as SNEGSKA (reference sequence). The V and J ends lost 5 bases and 4 bases respectively, with 9 bases between them. The CDR3 sequence is 11 residues long. The healthy adult donors were HIV-negative and reported no recent acute infections or vaccinations. Study-wide results and caveats: Among the subsets, naive ones generally showed larger estimated richness than memory ones. The naive CD4 repertoires of a handful of donors were compared, and about 5% of clonotypes were shared.

The origin of this receptor is a man younger than 35 in good health. The V gene is TRBV20-1, the J gene TRBJ2-7, with a possible D match to TRBD1 (6 bases). The specimen was naive CD4+ T cells sorted from blood. Stated subset: CD45RA+ positively selected. The CDR3 DNA is TGCAGTGCTTTAACAGGGTACGAGCAGTACTTC. Amino acid sequence: CSALTGYEQYF.